This T cell receptor (beta chain) was captured in a study of cytomegalovirus exposure and HLA in healthy donors. The CDR3 length is 14 residues. Germline V CDR1 and CDR2: KGHSH, LQKENI. The V gene lost 5 bases and the J gene lost 5 bases, with 13 bases spanning the gap. Findings of the study overall: Most CMV-associated TCR beta chains appeared HLA-restricted in a later analysis. The authors listed some 160 TCR beta chains as cytomegalovirus-associated. In the analysis, some V segments, TRBV6-2 and TRBV6-3 included, were excluded as indistinguishable.

The PCR contained 60 Vbeta and 13 Jbeta primers. Using immunoSEQ multiplex PCR, the repertoire was profiled, and TCRdb retains in-frame clones only, with some absent. The sample consists of some 150,000 clones, around 78% of them appearing once. As regards this clone: The antigen remains undetermined.

The sequenced material came from PBMCs. This TCR derives from a woman aged 25-40 years in good health and CMV-seropositive. The chain employs TRBV18 and TRBJ2-1; perhaps TRBD1 as D (6 bases). CDR3 bases: TGTGCCAGCTCAAGGACAGATAAAGACAATGAGCAGTTCTTC. It encodes CASSRTDKDNEQFF.